This TCR beta chain comes out of a study of T cell clusters in autoimmune cytopenias. Study-wide results and limits: The cluster-lack signature was not seen for secondary cytopenia versus chronic lymphocytic leukemia.

TRB amplification used 250 ng of peripheral blood genomic DNA. CDR3 length: 15 residues. CDR1 is GTSNPN, CDR2 SVGIG, per germline (reference sequence). In regard to this clonotype: No antigen is known for it.

Multiplex touch-down PCR amplified TRB using TRB-A and TRB-B pools in one tube. TCRdb reprocessed the multiplex PCR reads and reports one entry per CDR3 protein, with no DNA. The repertoire shows approximately 15,000 distinct CDR3 sequences; the top ten hold roughly 2.3%. The clonotype was recovered from a human donor with an autoimmune cytopenia or autoimmune hepatitis (not recorded which). This chain uses TRBV30 with TRBJ2-7; absent DNA, TCRdb's TRBD1 call cannot be checked. The sequencing input was peripheral blood. This CDR3 is CAWERRQGRRYEQYF.